The 14 T cell receptor beta chains given below trace back to one sample, sequenced in a study of blood T cell repertoires in COVID-19. Sequenced by immunoSEQ multiplex PCR; TCRdb stores in-frame clones only, minus some. Altogether 70,000 to 90,000 clones are present, more than 80% being singletons, with the ten largest covering 15% to 20%. The sample taken for sequencing was peripheral blood. These receptors came from a woman aged 60 to 75 with acute or convalescent COVID-19.

This clone has more than one count but fewer than ten. The chain has TRBV3-1 (or the pseudogene TRBV3-2) and TRBJ1-2; TRBD1 might be the D (6 bases). Looked up from germline, CDR1 is LGHDT and CDR2 is YNNKEL (reference sequence). Trimming took 0 bases from V and 6 from J, leaving 14 bases between them. The CDR3 contains 15 residues. In DNA form, the CDR3 reads TGTGCCAGCAGCCAAGATTGGTTCAGGGGCGATGGCTACACCTTC. Protein sequence: CASSQDWFRGDGYTF.

The chain employs TRBV5-1 and TRBJ1-3, with 7 positions matching TRBD1. V shed 3 bases, J shed 2 bases, and the junction held 2 bases outside the gene matches. Germline CDR1 is SGHRS and CDR2 is YFSETQ. This CDR3 is 14 amino acids long. In DNA, the CDR3 is TGCGCCAGCAGCTCCCAGGGGGCTGGAAACACCATATATTTT. Its translation is CASSSQGAGNTIYF.

The V and J genes are TRBV10-1 and TRBJ2-1; 12 bases map to TRBD1. The germline CDR1 and CDR2 sequences are WNHNN and SYGVQD (reference sequence). The CDR3 contains 15 residues. The J segment lost 7 bases and the V segment lost 3 bases, leaving 4 bases of the junction unmatched. CDR3 DNA: TGCGCCAGCAGTGAAGGGACAGGGGGCAGGAATGAGCAGTTCTTC. Its protein is CASSEGTGGRNEQFF.

This clone has just a few counts. The chain uses TRBV29-1 and TRBJ2-5; 12 bases fit TRBD1. With 0 bases clipped from V and 4 bases from J, the junction kept 6 bases outside the gene matches. Germline CDR1 and CDR2: SQVTM and ANQGSEA. CDR3 size: 16 residues. The CDR3 sequence: CSVEDWDRGRIETQYF. CDR3 sequence (DNA): TGCAGCGTTGAAGATTGGGACAGGGGGCGCATAGAGACCCAGTACTTC.

J is TRBJ1-2 and V is TRBV11-2; D ambiguous. Trimming shortened V by 5 bases and J by 8 bases, and 18 bases separated the two germline ends. In germline, CDR1 is SGHAT, CDR2 FQNNGV. The CDR3 consists of 14 residues. In DNA form, the CDR3 reads TGTGCCAGCAGCCCCCGGGTAAACGTCGGGGGCTACACCTTC. This codes for CASSPRVNVGGYTF.

The chain carries TRBV2 and TRBJ1-4, with D possibly TRBD1 on 5 matching bases. This CDR3 has 16 residues. The V end was cut by 8 bases, the J end by 4 bases, with 20 bases between. In germline, CDR1 is SNHLY, CDR2 FYNNEI. CDR3 DNA sequence: TGTGCCAGCTCACCCCGGCAACAGGTCCTTAATGAAAAACTGTTTTTT. Protein sequence: CASSPRQQVLNEKLFF.

The J gene is TRBJ2-1, the V gene TRBV5-8; tentative D call: TRBD1 (5 bases). Germline CDR1 reads SGHTS; CDR2 reads YDEGEE. The CDR3 has 20 residues. Trimming took off 1 base at V and 5 bases at J, with 28 bases between the two ends. The chain's CDR3 is CASSLLGYRFREKSHNEQFF. CDR3 sequence (DNA): TGTGCCAGCAGCTTGCTCGGGTACCGTTTCAGGGAAAAGTCTCACAATGAGCAGTTCTTC.

V usage is TRBV30 and J usage is TRBJ2-3; 7 nucleotides line up with TRBD2. This CDR3 contains 19 residues. Looked up from germline, CDR1 is GTSNPN and CDR2 is SVGIG (reference sequence). J gave up 1 base and V 0 bases, and 16 bases lay outside the gene matches. CDR3 DNA: TGTGCCTGGAGTGTACAGGCTCGGAGCAATCGGGGGGGCACAGATACGCAGTATTTT. Residues: CAWSVQARSNRGGTDTQYF.

The V call is TRBV6-2 or TRBV6-3, the J call TRBJ1-6; D is perhaps TRBD1 (6 bases). The length of the CDR3 is 15 residues. Per the germline V gene, CDR1 is MNHEY and CDR2 is SVGEGT. Trimming took off 8 bases at V and 7 bases at J, with 18 bases between the two ends. Written as DNA, the CDR3 is TGTGCCAGCTGCCGGGGGCTAGAGGAGAATTCACCCCTCCACTTT. Protein sequence: CASCRGLEENSPLHF.

The V gene is TRBV3-1 (or the pseudogene TRBV3-2), the J gene TRBJ1-1; D is unclear. The length of the CDR3 is 14 residues. Trimming removed 7 bases from V and 8 bases from J, with 20 bases in between. CDR1 is LGHDT, CDR2 YNNKEL, per germline (reference sequence). The CDR3 reads CASTTTGLSKEAFF. Written as DNA, the CDR3 is TGTGCCAGCACCACAACTGGACTTTCCAAAGAAGCTTTCTTT.

The chain is built from TRBV18 and TRBJ1-1; no reliable D call. Germline-derived CDR1 and CDR2 are KGHSH and LQKENI. The CDR3 runs to 13 residues. V was trimmed by 3 bases and J by 1 base, leaving 6 bases between them. The CDR3 region has the DNA TGTGCCAGCTCACCTCTAAAGAACACTGAAGCTTTCTTT. Translation: CASSPLKNTEAFF.

There are a few counts of this clone. The gene calls are TRBV5-1 and TRBJ1-1; maybe TRBD1 (5 bases). Per germline, CDR1 SGHRS and CDR2 YFSETQ. V was cut by 7 bases and J by 3 bases, with 16 bases left in between. The CDR3 runs 14 residues. The CDR3 sequence is CASETGIGDTEAFF. The CDR3 DNA is TGCGCCAGCGAAACAGGAATTGGAGACACTGAAGCTTTCTTT.

The V call is TRBV10-1, the J call TRBJ1-1, with D perhaps matching TRBD1 (5 bases). Trimming removed 3 bases from V and 0 bases from J, with 11 bases in between. Germline loops: CDR1 WNHNN, CDR2 SYGVQD (reference sequence). The CDR3 has 15 residues. The CDR3 DNA follows: TGCGCCAGCAGTGACCGACAGATCATGAACACTGAAGCTTTCTTT. It translates to CASSDRQIMNTEAFF.

By proportion, this clone is medium-sized (0.01 to 0.1%). The chain carries TRBV7-9 and TRBJ1-3, with a weak D call TRBD1 (5 bases). From germline, CDR1 is SEHNR and CDR2 FQNEAQ (reference sequence). V was cut by 4 bases and J by 0 bases, with 10 bases left in between. The CDR3 contains 15 residues. The CDR3 sequence is CASSSGQHSGNTIYF. Written as DNA, the CDR3 is TGTGCCAGCAGCTCCGGACAACACTCTGGAAACACCATATATTTT.